A single sample gave rise to the 4 T cell receptor beta chains below, sequenced in a study of CD8 T cells in ankylosing spondylitis. MiXCR, run by TCRdb on the 5' RACE reads, gives a single entry per CDR3 protein. The sample has some 270,000 distinct CDR3 sequences; 15% to 20% are singletons. Source material: blood, either unsorted or a sorted T cell fraction (not recorded which). The receptors stem from a male donor with ankylosing spondylitis or in good health (not recorded which).

This rearrangement joins TRBV29-1 to TRBJ2-7; D might be TRBD1 or TRBD2, each matching 5 bases. Germline V CDR1 and CDR2: SQVTM, ANQGSEA. This CDR3 is built from 12 residues. The V and J ends lost 4 bases and 2 bases respectively, with 9 bases between them. DNA of the CDR3: TGCAGCGTTGTGACGGGACCCTACGAGCAGTACTTC. The encoded protein is CSVVTGPYEQYF.

This clonotype was recorded at least ten times. J is TRBJ2-1 and V is TRBV7-8; TRBD1 might be the D (5 bases). Germline assignment: CDR1 SGHVS and CDR2 FQNEAQ. With 5 bases removed from V and 8 bases from J, the gap between germline ends came to 16 bases. The CDR3 is 14 amino acids. The CDR3 loop reads CASSEPGQVHEQFF. CDR3 nucleotide sequence: TGTGCCAGCAGCGAGCCAGGACAAGTCCATGAGCAGTTCTTC. The complete variable domain, with remaining parts taken from reference TRBV7-8 and TRBJ2-1, reads GAGVSQSPRYKVAKRGQDVALRCDPISGHVSLFWYQQALGQGPEFLTYFQNEAQLDKSGLPSDRFFAERPEGSVSTLKIQRTQQEDSAVYLCASSEPGQVHEQFFGPGTRLTVL.

The chain recombines TRBV11-2 with TRBJ2-1, with D tentatively TRBD2 (6 bases). CDR1 is SGHAT and CDR2 is FQNNGV in the germline V gene. This CDR3 is built from 17 residues. The V end lost 1 base, the J end lost 0 bases, and 13 bases lay between the germline ends. The CDR3 nucleotides are TGTGCCAGCAGCTTAGTGGTCGCCGGGAGCTCCTACAATGAGCAGTTCTTC. Its protein product is CASSLVVAGSSYNEQFF. The variable domain in full, completed from reference TRBV11-2 and TRBJ2-1, reads EAGVAQSPRYKIIEKRQSVAFWCNPISGHATLYWYQQILGQGPKLLIQFQNNGVVDDSQLPKDRFSAERLKGVDSTLKIQPAKLEDSAVYLCASSLVVAGSSYNEQFFGPGTRLTVL.

Many counts were recorded for this clonotype. The chain is built from TRBV6-5 and TRBJ2-1; 12 bases line up with TRBD2. The CDR3 covers 17 residues. The J segment lost 2 bases and the V segment lost 4 bases, leaving 6 bases of the junction unmatched. The germline CDR1 and CDR2 sequences are MNHEY and SVGAGI. CDR3 nucleotides: TGTGCCAGCAGTTCCAGACTAGCGGGAGACACCTACAATGAGCAGTTCTTC. This encodes CASSSRLAGDTYNEQFF.